One sample yielded the 31 T cell receptor beta chains listed below, sequenced in a study of beta chain features in type 1 diabetes. The entirety of the isolated RNA underwent reverse transcription, so expressed TCRB transcripts were sequenced. Profiling relied on immunoSEQ multiplex PCR, and the TCRdb table lists in-frame clones only, not all of them. The top ten hold about 0.037% of the sample, which has hundreds of thousands of clones, over 8.5% seen once. Sequencing was carried out using naive CD4+ T cells from blood. These receptors all stem from a woman under 30 in good health.

This clone was recorded a few times. The V and J genes are TRBV30 and TRBJ2-5, with D unclear. The CDR3 has 12 amino acids. Trimming took 4 bases from V and 3 from J, leaving 9 bases between them. Germline V gene lookup returns CDR1 GTSNPN and CDR2 SVGIG (reference sequence). The CDR3 sequence: CAWMASKETQYF. DNA of the CDR3: TGTGCCTGGATGGCTTCAAAAGAGACCCAGTACTTC.

This clone was counted only a few times. This chain joins TRBV6-5 and TRBJ2-7, with D tentatively TRBD1 (6 bases). From germline, CDR1 is MNHEY and CDR2 SVGAGI. V was trimmed by 9 bases and J by 0 bases, leaving 9 bases between them. This CDR3 is built from 12 residues. The CDR3 reads CASTGISYEQYF. The DNA for the CDR3 is TGTGCCAGTACAGGGATCTCCTACGAGCAGTACTTC.

The chain is built from TRBV9 and TRBJ2-3, with TRBD2 as a possible D gene (6 bases). The CDR3 is 15 residues long. Germline V CDR1 and CDR2: SGDLS, YYNGEE. The V and J ends lost 4 bases and 3 bases respectively, with 15 bases between them. CDR3 bases: TGTGCCAGCAGCCCGGGACTCAGAGGGACAGATACGCAGTATTTT. Protein sequence: CASSPGLRGTDTQYF.

V gene TRBV30 combines with J gene TRBJ2-3, with 8 bases matching TRBD2. The CDR3 sequence is 16 residues long. Losses at the gene ends were 2 bases for V and 2 bases for J; bases not matched to a gene: 9. The V gene's germline CDR1 is GTSNPN and CDR2 SVGIG (reference sequence). Written as DNA, the CDR3 is TGTGCCTGGAGTACCACGAAAGCGGGAGCCACAGATACGCAGTATTTT. This translates into CAWSTTKAGATDTQYF.

This clone was seen a few times. The chain employs TRBV27 and TRBJ2-3; 7 bases are shared with TRBD2. Germline CDR1 and CDR2: MNHEY and SMNVEV (reference sequence). The V segment lost 5 bases and the J segment 3 bases; nucleotides outside the gene matches: 8. This CDR3 is 15 amino acids long. CDR3 sequence reads: CASSQYGRLTDTQYF. The CDR3 bases are TGTGCCAGCAGTCAATACGGGAGGTTGACAGATACGCAGTATTTT.

This clone has just a few counts. V is TRBV19 and J is TRBJ2-5, with TRBD2 identical over 8 bases. CDR3 size: 16 residues. CDR1 is LNHDA and CDR2 is SQIVND in the germline V gene (reference sequence). The V and J ends lost 3 bases and 2 bases, in that order; junction bases with no gene match: 8. CDR3 sequence: CASSMWRGVGQETQYF. The CDR3 DNA is TGTGCCAGTAGTATGTGGCGGGGGGTAGGGCAAGAGACCCAGTACTTC.

In its sample, this clone was seen a few times. V usage is TRBV6-5 and J usage is TRBJ2-5, with D perhaps TRBD2 (5 bases). This CDR3 is 15 amino acids long. Per the germline V gene, CDR1 is MNHEY and CDR2 is SVGAGI. Trimming left V 0 bases short and J 5 bases short, with 13 bases between. The CDR3 DNA reads TGTGCCAGCAGTTACTCGACGGGGAGTGGGGAGACCCAGTACTTC. Its protein is CASSYSTGSGETQYF.

The rearrangement uses TRBV5-4 and TRBJ2-2; TRBD1 might be the D (5 bases). This CDR3 has 13 amino acids. V shed 3 bases and J shed 4 bases, with 7 bases lying between them. Germline V gives CDR1 SGHNT, CDR2 YYREEE (reference sequence). Written as DNA, the CDR3 is TGTGCCAGCAGCTCCAGGGTCACCGGGGAGCTGTTTTTT. Translation: CASSSRVTGELFF.

This clone was picked up a small number of times. The J gene is TRBJ2-7, the V gene TRBV7-9, with D unresolved. CDR3 length equals 13 residues. Trimming shortened V by 5 bases and J by 2 bases, and 10 bases separated the two germline ends. CDR1 is SEHNR, CDR2 FQNEAQ, per germline (reference sequence). In nucleotides, the CDR3 is TGTGCCAGCAGCCATCTACAGACCTACGAGCAGTACTTC. Its protein product is CASSHLQTYEQYF. The full variable domain, its missing parts supplied by reference TRBV7-9 and TRBJ2-7, is DTGVSQNPRHKITKRGQNVTFRCDPISEHNRLYWYRQTLGQGPEFLTYFQNEAQLEKSRLLSDRFSAERPKGSFSTLEIQRTEQGDSAMYLCASSHLQTYEQYFGPGTRLTVT.

This chain uses TRBV6-5 with TRBJ1-1; D unresolved. The germline V gene has CDR1 MNHEY and CDR2 SVGAGI. Between the trimmed V and J ends, which lost 6 bases and 3 bases, there was a span of 8 bases. The CDR3 has 12 amino acids. CDR3 in DNA: TGTGCCAGCAGCTCTCGTGACACTGAAGCTTTCTTT. Protein sequence: CASSSRDTEAFF.

The CDR3 DNA reads as TGTGCCAGCAGCTTAGATTTGGACTTGGTGGCCAAAAACATTCAGTACTTC. Protein sequence: CASSLDLDLVAKNIQYF. This chain links TRBV11-2 with TRBJ2-4, with TRBD2 as a possible D gene (5 bases). V lost 0 bases, J lost 1 base, and 13 bases lay in between. Germline V lookup: CDR1 SGHAT, CDR2 FQNNGV. The CDR3 is made up of 17 amino acids.

This clone was recorded a few times. This sequence joins TRBV6-5 and TRBJ2-1; TRBD2 aligns across 9 bases. Germline V gene lookup returns CDR1 MNHEY and CDR2 SVGAGI. CDR3 length: 13 amino acids. V dropped 6 bases and J dropped 9; count of bases not matched to a gene: 6. DNA for the CDR3: TGTGCCAGCAGCCTGGGACTAGCCGGTGAGCAGTTCTTC. Residues: CASSLGLAGEQFF.

This rearrangement joins TRBV30 to TRBJ1-4; D is unclear. This CDR3 is 14 amino acids long. Trimming removed 1 base at V and 7 bases at J, with 13 bases between. Germline-derived CDR1 and CDR2 are GTSNPN and SVGIG (reference sequence). CDR3 in amino acids: CAWSAWRLGEKLFF. The CDR3 nucleotides are TGTGCCTGGAGTGCTTGGAGGCTTGGTGAAAAACTGTTTTTT.

The DNA for the CDR3 is TGTGCCAGCTCACCACTCACGGGGAAAGCTTTCTTT. Residues: CASSPLTGKAFF. The V and J genes are TRBV18 and TRBJ1-1, with D unresolved. The CDR3 loop spans 12 amino acids. V was trimmed by 1 base and J by 9 bases, leaving 9 bases between them. Germline assignment: CDR1 KGHSH and CDR2 LQKENI. The whole variable domain, remainder taken from reference TRBV18 and TRBJ1-1, is NAGVMQNPRHLVRRRGQEARLRCSPMKGHSHVYWYRQLPEEGLKFMVYLQKENIIDESGMPKERFSAEFPKEGPSILRIQQVVRGDSAAYFCASSPLTGKAFFGQGTRLTVV.

This clone was detected only a few times. This chain uses TRBV7-8 with TRBJ2-1; the match to TRBD1 covers 8 bases. Germline lookup yields CDR1 SGHVS and CDR2 FQNEAQ. The ends lost 1 base at V and 5 bases at J; junction bases unmatched: 19. This CDR3 spans 20 amino acids. The CDR3 DNA follows: TGTGCCAGCAGCTTAGGCTTAGGACAGGGAAGGCGGAGGTCCCACAATGAGCAGTTCTTC. Its translation is CASSLGLGQGRRRSHNEQFF.

The rearrangement joins TRBV5-1 to TRBJ2-1, with TRBD2 matching 8 bases. Germline-derived CDR1 and CDR2 are SGHRS and YFSETQ. J gave up 0 bases and V 4 bases, and 12 bases lay outside the gene matches. This CDR3 comprises 18 residues. Here the CDR3 reads CASSPRGGRTSSYNEQFF. In DNA form, the CDR3 reads TGCGCCAGCAGCCCCCGGGGGGGACGCACGAGCTCCTACAATGAGCAGTTCTTC.

The CDR3 region has the DNA TGTGCCAGTAGGGGACAGGGGTCATCTAATGAGCAGTTCTTC. Residues: CASRGQGSSNEQFF. The chain has TRBV19 and TRBJ2-1; TRBD1 matches 10 bases. Trimming at V came to 6 bases and at J to 7 bases, leaving 6 bases not matched to a gene. The length of the CDR3 is 14 residues. The germline V gene encodes CDR1 LNHDA and CDR2 SQIVND (reference sequence).

This clone was recorded a few times. V usage is TRBV2 and J usage is TRBJ2-1; 14 nucleotides match TRBD2. The CDR3 consists of 13 residues. V shed 7 bases, J shed 15 bases, and the junction held 8 bases outside the gene matches. In germline, CDR1 is SNHLY, CDR2 FYNNEI. CDR3 loop: CASTGTSGGPGFF. DNA for the CDR3: TGTGCCAGCACCGGGACTAGCGGGGGTCCCGGGTTCTTC.

The chain has TRBV6-5 and TRBJ2-5; 8 bases are a match to TRBD1. The V and J ends lost 6 bases and 7 bases, in that order; junction bases with no gene match: 7. CDR3 length equals 13 residues. Germline lookup yields CDR1 MNHEY and CDR2 SVGAGI. CDR3 DNA: TGTGCCAGCAGAGATACAGGGGGAGGGACCCAGTACTTC. As protein: CASRDTGGGTQYF.

This clone was found a few times. V and J are TRBV5-1 and TRBJ2-7; D perhaps matches TRBD1 (6 bases). This CDR3 has 15 residues. V was clipped by 4 bases and J by 4 bases, with 18 bases between them. CDR1 and CDR2 from the germline V gene are SGHRS and YFSETQ. CDR3 residues: CASSAETGHGYEQYF. CDR3 DNA: TGCGCCAGCAGCGCGGAGACAGGCCATGGATACGAGCAGTACTTC.

V is TRBV10-1 and J is TRBJ2-2; 13 bases align to TRBD2. J lost 5 bases, V lost 5 bases, and 5 bases had no gene match. CDR3 length: 16 residues. The germline V gene encodes CDR1 WNHNN and CDR2 SYGVQD (reference sequence). DNA for the CDR3: TGCGCCAGCAGTTTGGAACTAGCGGGAGGGACCGGGGAGCTGTTTTTT. Translation gives CASSLELAGGTGELFF.

Only a few counts were recorded for this clone. The CDR3 coding sequence is TGTGCCAGCAGTCTTAGAGAGACCCAGTACTTC. Translating gives CASSLRETQYF. V and J are TRBV6-5 and TRBJ2-5; D remains unclear. The CDR3 is 11 amino acids. Germline loops: CDR1 MNHEY, CDR2 SVGAGI. The V end was cut by 5 bases, the J end by 4 bases, with 5 bases between.

V gene TRBV2 combines with J gene TRBJ1-5; no firm D call. CDR3 length equals 13 residues. Trimming pared 3 bases from V and 9 bases from J, leaving 12 bases between. Germline CDR1 SNHLY, CDR2 FYNNEI. The CDR3 here is CASSDESARPQHF. The CDR3 region has the DNA TGTGCCAGCAGTGATGAGAGTGCGCGGCCCCAGCATTTT.

The chain links TRBV19 to TRBJ2-6; the match to TRBD1 covers 7 bases. Per germline, CDR1 LNHDA and CDR2 SQIVND (reference sequence). The CDR3 extends over 17 amino acids. V shed 11 bases and J 0 bases; nucleotides not matched to a gene: 13. CDR3 DNA: TGTGCCTCAACTACAGGGGCCCGCTTCTCTGGGGCCAACGTCCTGACTTTC. This translates into CASTTGARFSGANVLTF.

The V gene is TRBV6-5, the J gene TRBJ2-5; D not resolved. This CDR3 is built from 11 residues. Germline lookup yields CDR1 MNHEY and CDR2 SVGAGI. Trimming pared 8 bases from V and 4 bases from J, leaving 8 bases between. CDR3 sequence reads: CASRLAETQYF. CDR3 in DNA: TGTGCCAGCCGGTTAGCAGAGACCCAGTACTTC.

This clone has only a few counts. The chain combines TRBV2 with TRBJ1-1; no clear D. The CDR3 totals 13 residues. CDR1 and CDR2 (germline): SNHLY, FYNNEI. V lost 1 base and J lost 7, with 10 bases in between. CDR3 nucleotides: TGTGCCAGCAGTGAAGAGACTGGAAGTGAAGCTTTCTTT. Translation: CASSEETGSEAFF. Complete variable domain (other parts from reference TRBV2 and TRBJ1-1): EPEVTQTPSHQVTQMGQEVILRCVPISNHLYFYWYRQILGQKVEFLVSFYNNEISEKSEIFDDQFSVERPDGSNFTLKIRSTKLEDSAMYFCASSEETGSEAFFGQGTRLTVV.

This chain links TRBV19 with TRBJ1-5; 10 bases fit TRBD1. J was trimmed by 1 base and V by 7 bases; bases with no gene match: 7. This CDR3 has 16 amino acids. Germline V gives CDR1 LNHDA, CDR2 SQIVND (reference sequence). The DNA of the CDR3 is TGTGCCAGTACCGCCGGACAGGGGGAAAGCAATCAGCCCCAGCATTTT. Amino acid sequence: CASTAGQGESNQPQHF.

This clone was recorded a few times. The chain carries TRBV7-9 and TRBJ2-7; TRBD1 agrees at 7 bases. This CDR3 comprises 15 residues. Germline CDR1 reads SEHNR; CDR2 reads FQNEAQ (reference sequence). Germline trimming cut 5 bases from V and 4 bases from J; bases unmatched to any gene: 11. CDR3 protein: CASSPGQSRDYEQYF. CDR3 coding DNA: TGTGCCAGCAGCCCGGGACAGTCACGAGATTACGAGCAGTACTTC.

This clone appeared a few times. The rearrangement uses TRBV27 and TRBJ2-1; D gene ambiguous. Germline CDR1 reads MNHEY; CDR2 reads SMNVEV (reference sequence). The CDR3 consists of 13 residues. V was trimmed by 3 bases and J by 5 bases, leaving 8 bases between them. The CDR3 bases are TGTGCCAGCAGTTTTAAGATAGACAATGAGCAGTTCTTC. This translates into CASSFKIDNEQFF.

This chain joins TRBV2 and TRBJ1-1; D is uncertain. This CDR3 contains 12 residues. V lost 4 bases, J lost 7 bases, and 10 bases lay in between. Germline loops: CDR1 SNHLY, CDR2 FYNNEI. The CDR3 protein is CASSVEGIEAFF. The CDR3 nucleotides are TGTGCCAGCAGTGTGGAGGGAATTGAAGCTTTCTTT.

The table lists this clone with a few counts. The rearrangement uses TRBV5-4 and TRBJ2-7; 7 nucleotides align to TRBD1. The CDR3 is 13 amino acids. V dropped 1 base and J dropped 3; count of bases not matched to a gene: 1. Germline assignment: CDR1 SGHNT and CDR2 YYREEE (reference sequence). The CDR3 nucleotides read TGTGCCAGCAGCTTGAGGACAGGCTACGAGCAGTACTTC. Translated: CASSLRTGYEQYF.